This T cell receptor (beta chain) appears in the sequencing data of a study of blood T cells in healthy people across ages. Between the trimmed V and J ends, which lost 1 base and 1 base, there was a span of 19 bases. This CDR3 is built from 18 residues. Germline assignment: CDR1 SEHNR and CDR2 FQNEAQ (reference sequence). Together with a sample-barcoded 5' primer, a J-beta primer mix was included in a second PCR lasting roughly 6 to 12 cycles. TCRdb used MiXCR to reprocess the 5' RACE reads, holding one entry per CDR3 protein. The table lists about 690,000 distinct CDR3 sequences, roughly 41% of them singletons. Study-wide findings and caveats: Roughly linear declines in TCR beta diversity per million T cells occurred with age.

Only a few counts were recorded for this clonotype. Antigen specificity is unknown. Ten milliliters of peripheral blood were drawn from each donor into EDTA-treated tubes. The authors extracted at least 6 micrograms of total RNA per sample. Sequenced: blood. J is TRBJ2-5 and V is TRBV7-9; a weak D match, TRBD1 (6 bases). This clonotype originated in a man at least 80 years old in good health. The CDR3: CASSLGTQGQLVQETQYF. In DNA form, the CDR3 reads TGTGCCAGCAGCTTAGGTACTCAGGGGCAGCTCGTCCAAGAGACCCAGTACTTC.